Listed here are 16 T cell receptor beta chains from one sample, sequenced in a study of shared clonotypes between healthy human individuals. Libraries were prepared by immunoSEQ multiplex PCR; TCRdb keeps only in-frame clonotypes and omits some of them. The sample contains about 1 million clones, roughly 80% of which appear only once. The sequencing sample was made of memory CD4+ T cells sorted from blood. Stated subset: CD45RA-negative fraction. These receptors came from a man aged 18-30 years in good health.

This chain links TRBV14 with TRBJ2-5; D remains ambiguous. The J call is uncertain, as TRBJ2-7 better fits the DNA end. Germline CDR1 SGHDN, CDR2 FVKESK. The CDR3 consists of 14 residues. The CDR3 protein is CASSQETASYEQYF. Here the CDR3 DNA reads TGTGCCAGCAGCCAAGAAACAGCCTCCTACGAGCAGTACTTC.

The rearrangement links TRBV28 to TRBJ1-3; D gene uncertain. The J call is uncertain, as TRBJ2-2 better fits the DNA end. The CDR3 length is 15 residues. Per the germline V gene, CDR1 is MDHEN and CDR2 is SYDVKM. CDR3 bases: TGTGCCAGCACCCCGTTCCGGGCAGACACCGGGGAGCTGTTTTTT. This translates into CASTPFRADTGELFF.

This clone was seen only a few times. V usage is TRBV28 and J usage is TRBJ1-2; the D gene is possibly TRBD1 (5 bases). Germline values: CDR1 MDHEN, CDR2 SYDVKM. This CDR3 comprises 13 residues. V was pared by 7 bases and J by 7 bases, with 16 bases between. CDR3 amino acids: CASIRGGTGGYTF. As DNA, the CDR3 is TGTGCCAGCATCCGGGGGGGAACGGGTGGCTACACCTTC.

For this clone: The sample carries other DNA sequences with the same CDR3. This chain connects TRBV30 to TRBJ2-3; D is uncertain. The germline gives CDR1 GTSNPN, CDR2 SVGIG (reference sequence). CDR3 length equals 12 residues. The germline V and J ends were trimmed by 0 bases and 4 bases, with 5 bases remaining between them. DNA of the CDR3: TGTGCCTGGAGTGTCGTATCAGATACGCAGTATTTT. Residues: CAWSVVSDTQYF.

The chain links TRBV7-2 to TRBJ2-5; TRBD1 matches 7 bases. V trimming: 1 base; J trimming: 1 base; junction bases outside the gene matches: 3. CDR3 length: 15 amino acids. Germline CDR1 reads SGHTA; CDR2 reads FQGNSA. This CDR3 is CASSLEHRGQETQYF. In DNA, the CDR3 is TGTGCCAGCAGCTTAGAGCACAGGGGCCAAGAGACCCAGTACTTC.

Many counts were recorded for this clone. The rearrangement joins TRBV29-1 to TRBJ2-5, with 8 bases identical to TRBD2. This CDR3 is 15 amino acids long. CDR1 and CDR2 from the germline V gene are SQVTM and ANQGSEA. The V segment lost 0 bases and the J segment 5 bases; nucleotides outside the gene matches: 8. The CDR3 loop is CSVEDGTGGAETQYF. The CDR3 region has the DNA TGCAGCGTTGAAGACGGGACGGGAGGGGCTGAGACCCAGTACTTC.

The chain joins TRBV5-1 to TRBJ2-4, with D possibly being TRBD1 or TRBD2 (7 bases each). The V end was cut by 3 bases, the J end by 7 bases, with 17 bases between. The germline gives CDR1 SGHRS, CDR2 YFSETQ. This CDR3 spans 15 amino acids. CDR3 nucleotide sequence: TGCGCCAGCAGCTCCGACCCAGGGGGAGGGAACATTCAGTACTTC. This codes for CASSSDPGGGNIQYF.

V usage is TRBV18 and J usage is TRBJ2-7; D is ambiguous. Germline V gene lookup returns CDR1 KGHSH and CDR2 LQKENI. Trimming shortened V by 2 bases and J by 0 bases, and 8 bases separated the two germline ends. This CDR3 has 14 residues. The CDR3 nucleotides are TGTGCCAGCTCACCATTAAGTTTCTCCTACGAGCAGTACTTC. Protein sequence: CASSPLSFSYEQYF. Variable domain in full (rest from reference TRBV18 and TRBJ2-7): NAGVMQNPRHLVRRRGQEARLRCSPMKGHSHVYWYRQLPEEGLKFMVYLQKENIIDESGMPKERFSAEFPKEGPSILRIQQVVRGDSAAYFCASSPLSFSYEQYFGPGTRLTVT.

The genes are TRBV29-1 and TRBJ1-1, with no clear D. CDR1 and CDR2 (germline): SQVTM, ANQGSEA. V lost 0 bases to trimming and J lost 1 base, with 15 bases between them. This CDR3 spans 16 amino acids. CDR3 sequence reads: CSVEEAGSRGNTEAFF. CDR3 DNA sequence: TGCAGCGTTGAAGAGGCGGGTTCGCGGGGGAACACTGAAGCTTTCTTT. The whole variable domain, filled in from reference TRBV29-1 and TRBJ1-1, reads SAVISQKPSRDICQRGTSLTIQCQVDSQVTMMFWYRQQPGQSLTLIATANQGSEATYESGFVIDKFPISRPNLTFSTLTVSNMSPEDSSIYLCSVEEAGSRGNTEAFFGQGTRLTVV.

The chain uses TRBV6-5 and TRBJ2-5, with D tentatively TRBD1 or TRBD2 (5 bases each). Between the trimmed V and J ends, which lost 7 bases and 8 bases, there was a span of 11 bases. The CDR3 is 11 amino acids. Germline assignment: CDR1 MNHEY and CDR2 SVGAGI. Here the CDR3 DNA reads TGTGCCAGCACTAGGGGAGTAACCCAGTACTTC. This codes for CASTRGVTQYF.

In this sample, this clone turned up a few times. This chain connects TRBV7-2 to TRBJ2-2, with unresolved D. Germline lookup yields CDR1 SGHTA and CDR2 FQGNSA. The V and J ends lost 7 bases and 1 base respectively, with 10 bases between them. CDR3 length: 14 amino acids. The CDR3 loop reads CASTVMMNTGELFF. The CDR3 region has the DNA TGTGCCAGCACGGTGATGATGAACACCGGGGAGCTGTTTTTT.

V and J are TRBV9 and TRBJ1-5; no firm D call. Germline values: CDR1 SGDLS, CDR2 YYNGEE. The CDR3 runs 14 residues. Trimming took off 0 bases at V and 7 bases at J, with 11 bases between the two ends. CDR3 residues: CASSVGGALQPQHF. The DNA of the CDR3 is TGTGCCAGCAGCGTAGGGGGTGCCCTGCAGCCCCAGCATTTT. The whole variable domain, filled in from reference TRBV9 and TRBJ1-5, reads DSGVTQTPKHLITATGQRVTLRCSPRSGDLSVYWYQQSLDQGLQFLIQYYNGEERAKGNILERFSAQQFPDLHSELNLSSLELGDSALYFCASSVGGALQPQHFGDGTRLSIL.

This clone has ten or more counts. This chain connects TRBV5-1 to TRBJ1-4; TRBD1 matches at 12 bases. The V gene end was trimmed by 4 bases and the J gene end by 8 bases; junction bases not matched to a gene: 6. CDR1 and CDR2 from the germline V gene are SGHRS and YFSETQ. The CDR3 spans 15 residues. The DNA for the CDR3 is TGCGCCAGCAGCCCTGGGGACAGGGGGCGGGAAAAACTGTTTTTT. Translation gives CASSPGDRGREKLFF.

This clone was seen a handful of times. The CDR3 spells CASNGGGGTEQYF. DNA for the CDR3: TGTGCCAGCAATGGCGGGGGGGGTACTGAGCAGTACTTC. V is TRBV11-2 and J is TRBJ2-7; 9 nucleotides agree with TRBD2. The germline V gene has CDR1 SGHAT and CDR2 FQNNGV. V was clipped by 7 bases and J by 7 bases; unmatched bases: 8. The CDR3 totals 13 residues.

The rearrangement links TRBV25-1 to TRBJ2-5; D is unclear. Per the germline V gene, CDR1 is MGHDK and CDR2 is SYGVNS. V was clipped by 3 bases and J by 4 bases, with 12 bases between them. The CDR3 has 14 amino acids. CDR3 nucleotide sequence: TGTGCCAGCAGTGACGTCCGTGTGACAGAGACCCAGTACTTC. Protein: CASSDVRVTETQYF.

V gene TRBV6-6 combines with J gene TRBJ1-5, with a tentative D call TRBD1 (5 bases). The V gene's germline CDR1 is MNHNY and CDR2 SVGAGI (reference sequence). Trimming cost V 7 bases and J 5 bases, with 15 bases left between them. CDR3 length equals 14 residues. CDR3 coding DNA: TGTGCCAGCACCTACTCGGGGGATTATCAGCCCCAGCATTTT. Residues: CASTYSGDYQPQHF.